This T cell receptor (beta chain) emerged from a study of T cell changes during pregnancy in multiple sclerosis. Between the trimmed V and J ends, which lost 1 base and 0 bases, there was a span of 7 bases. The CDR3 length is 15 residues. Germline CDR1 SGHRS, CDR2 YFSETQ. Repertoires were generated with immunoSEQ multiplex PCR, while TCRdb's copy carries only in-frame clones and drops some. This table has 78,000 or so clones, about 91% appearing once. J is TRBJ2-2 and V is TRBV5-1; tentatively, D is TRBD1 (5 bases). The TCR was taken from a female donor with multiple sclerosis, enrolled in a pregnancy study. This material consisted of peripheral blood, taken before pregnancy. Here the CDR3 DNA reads TGCGCCAGCAGCTTGTTACAGGCGAACACCGGGGAGCTGTTTTTT. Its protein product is CASSLLQANTGELFF.